Detailed here is one T cell receptor (beta chain). There are a few counts of this clonotype. Its specific antigen is unknown. Base-call qualities are not available, and no considerably larger clone is one nucleotide away. The data stem from a study of T-cell reconstitution after alpha-beta-depleted transplantation in children (dated by TCRdb to the mid-2010s). Study-level background: Using TCR repertoire profiling, the study quantitatively followed how T-cell immune reconstitution unfolded in children after TCRalphabeta/CD19-depleted allogeneic hematopoietic cell transplantation.

The library came from PCR. For sequencing, an Illumina HiSeq 2500 was employed. TCR library preparation used molecular barcoding, with unique molecular identifiers applied to normalize quantification of the TCRbeta repertoire. In-frame beta chains were kept once TCRdb had trimmed the public reads at Q25 with fastp and called clones with MiXCR. Identical CDR3 proteins give one entry, which carries the most common genes and DNA. This sample comprises 450,000 to 500,000 distinct CDR3 sequences, 9.5% to 15% of them detected only once. Together, the top ten hold less than 6.5% of the sample. V loses 5 bases at its end and J loses 4 bases; junction bases beyond the gene matches: 8. From the germline V gene, CDR1 is SGHRS and CDR2 is YFSETQ. There are 14 amino acids in the CDR3, from cysteine to phenylalanine inclusive. The kept DNA is CDR3 alone, 42 bases in frame from the first base.

The TCR was taken from a human donor who donated a stem cell graft to a child with combined immunodeficiency. Sequenced material: PBMCs from the stem cell graft donor, taken from the stem cell graft. The rearrangement combines TRBV5-1 with TRBJ2-5, with 7 bases matching TRBD1. The CDR3 protein: CASRKTGLGETQYF. The DNA sequence follows: TGCGCCAGCAGAAAGACAGGGTTAGGAGAGACCCAGTACTTC.